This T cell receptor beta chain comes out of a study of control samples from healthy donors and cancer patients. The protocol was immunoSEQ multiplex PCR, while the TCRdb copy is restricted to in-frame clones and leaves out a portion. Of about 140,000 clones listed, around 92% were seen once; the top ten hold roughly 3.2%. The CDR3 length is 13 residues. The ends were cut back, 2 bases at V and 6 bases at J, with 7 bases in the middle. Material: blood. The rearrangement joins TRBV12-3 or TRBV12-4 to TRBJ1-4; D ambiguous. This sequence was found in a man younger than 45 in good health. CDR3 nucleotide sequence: TGTGCCAGCAGTTTAAGCGACGATGAAAAACTGTTTTTT. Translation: CASSLSDDEKLFF.